This passage covers 28 T cell receptor beta chains from one sample sequenced in a study of identical twins. TCRdb redid the calling of the 5' RACE reads with MiXCR, one entry per CDR3 protein. The repertoire includes about 390,000 distinct CDR3 sequences, roughly 10% of them detected once, and 7.5% to 9.5% sits in the top ten. Sample: naive T cells sorted from blood. Source of these receptors: a woman aged 45-59 years in good health.

This clonotype was recorded at least ten times. This chain connects TRBV4-2 to TRBJ2-2, with D tentatively TRBD2 (5 bases). CDR3 size: 15 residues. Germline values: CDR1 LGHNA, CDR2 YNFKEQ. Trimming cost V 2 bases and J 6 bases, with 13 bases left between them. CDR3 nucleotide sequence: TGTGCCAGCAGCCAACTCACTAGTTCCGCCGGGGAGCTGTTTTTT. It translates to CASSQLTSSAGELFF.

This clonotype has a handful of counts. The gene calls are TRBV6-5 and TRBJ1-1; 10 positions match TRBD1. V lost 5 bases to trimming and J lost 0 bases; unmatched junction nucleotides: 6. This CDR3 spans 16 amino acids. Germline loops: CDR1 MNHEY, CDR2 SVGAGI. Here the CDR3 reads CASSLTGTGVNTEAFF. In DNA, the CDR3 is TGTGCCAGCAGTCTAACCGGGACAGGGGTGAACACTGAAGCTTTCTTT.

This clonotype occurred a few times. The chain employs TRBV7-8 and TRBJ2-7; perhaps TRBD1 as D (6 bases). Germline CDR1 is SGHVS and CDR2 is FQNEAQ. The CDR3 covers 16 residues. V lost 1 base, J lost 3 bases, and 16 bases lay in between. CDR3 amino acids: CASSLGGDRILYEQYF. Written as DNA, the CDR3 is TGTGCCAGCAGCTTAGGGGGCGACAGGATCCTCTACGAGCAGTACTTC.

There are a few counts of this clonotype. The chain joins TRBV2 to TRBJ1-4; TRBD1 is a possible D gene (5 bases). The CDR3 has 18 residues. From germline, CDR1 is SNHLY and CDR2 FYNNEI. V was trimmed by 7 bases and J by 0 bases, leaving 21 bases between them. CDR3 bases: TGTGCCAGCAACACGAGGCCCCTACCGACAGCAACTAATGAAAAACTGTTTTTT. The encoded protein is CASNTRPLPTATNEKLFF.

This clonotype was seen at least ten times. The chain links TRBV4-1 to TRBJ2-2; D possibly corresponds to TRBD2 (5 bases). The V and J ends lost 3 bases and 4 bases respectively, with 9 bases between them. In germline, CDR1 is MGHRA, CDR2 YSYEKL. CDR3 length: 14 residues. In nucleotides, the CDR3 is TGCGCCAGCAGCCAGTGGGAGACCACCGGGGAGCTGTTTTTT. It codes for CASSQWETTGELFF.

The chain recombines TRBV3-1 with TRBJ2-5; no firm D call. V lost 5 bases, J lost 5 bases, and 15 bases lay in between. The CDR3 spans 14 residues. Germline lookup yields CDR1 LGHDT and CDR2 YNNKEL (reference sequence). The CDR3 here is CASSGNRAGETQYF. Written as DNA, the CDR3 is TGTGCCAGCAGCGGTAACCGGGCAGGCGAGACCCAGTACTTC.

This clonotype has at least ten counts. V and J are TRBV12-3 or TRBV12-4 and TRBJ2-3, with D tentatively TRBD2 (6 bases). The V end was cut by 5 bases, the J end by 1 base, with 25 bases between. The CDR3 sequence is 19 residues long. Written as DNA, the CDR3 is TGTGCCAGCAGTCACGGGAGCCCCCCGCGGCTACGCGGCACAGATACGCAGTATTTT. This encodes CASSHGSPPRLRGTDTQYF.

This chain connects TRBV5-6 to TRBJ2-3; TRBD2 matches 7 bases. The CDR3 has 17 amino acids. Germline values: CDR1 SGHDT, CDR2 YYEEEE. Trimming took 3 bases from V and 3 from J; bases not matched to a gene: 13. The CDR3: CASSSPLVAGETDTQYF. CDR3 bases: TGTGCCAGCAGCTCGCCCCTCGTGGCGGGAGAGACAGATACGCAGTATTTT. Full variable domain (missing parts from reference TRBV5-6 and TRBJ2-3): DAGVTQSPTHLIKTRGQQVTLRCSPKSGHDTVSWYQQALGQGPQFIFQYYEEEERQRGNFPDRFSGHQFPNYSSELNVNALLLGDSALYLCASSSPLVAGETDTQYFGPGTRLTVL.

The chain uses TRBV7-8 and TRBJ2-6; possibly TRBD2 for D (5 bases). The germline V gene encodes CDR1 SGHVS and CDR2 FQNEAQ. V was shortened by 3 bases and J by 0 bases, with 15 bases between the two germline ends. The length of the CDR3 is 18 residues. The CDR3 DNA is TGTGCCAGCAGCTTGTGGCTAGCTGCTTCCTCTGGGGCCAACGTCCTGACTTTC. Protein: CASSLWLAASSGANVLTF.

The chain has TRBV15 and TRBJ2-6; D gene unclear. This CDR3 spans 19 amino acids. V was trimmed by 1 base and J by 4 bases, leaving 20 bases between them. Germline CDR1 is LNHNV and CDR2 is YYDKDF (reference sequence). Here the CDR3 reads CATSRVQTRKFAGANVLTF. In DNA, the CDR3 is TGTGCCACCAGCAGAGTCCAGACAAGAAAATTTGCGGGGGCCAACGTCCTGACTTTC.

The genes are TRBV7-9 and TRBJ1-2, with unresolved D. The germline gives CDR1 SEHNR, CDR2 FQNEAQ (reference sequence). Between the trimmed V and J ends, which lost 1 base and 2 bases, there was a span of 11 bases. This CDR3 is 15 amino acids long. The CDR3 DNA reads as TGTGCCAGCAGCTTAGAGGTTGGAGGGAACTATGGCTACACCTTC. It encodes CASSLEVGGNYGYTF.

The table lists this clonotype with many counts. The J gene is TRBJ2-1, the V gene TRBV12-3 or TRBV12-4; 9 bases are a match to TRBD2. This CDR3 is built from 16 residues. With 10 bases clipped from V and 4 bases from J, the junction kept 14 bases outside the gene matches. The CDR3 reads CAITGREGTLYNEQFF. The DNA for the CDR3 is TGTGCCATCACTGGGCGGGAGGGAACCTTATACAATGAGCAGTTCTTC.

In its sample, this clonotype was seen a few times. This chain uses TRBV15 with TRBJ2-5; D remains unclear. The CDR3 extends over 18 amino acids. Germline V gene sequence: CDR1 LNHNV, CDR2 YYDKDF (reference sequence). V lost 0 bases and J 5 bases, leaving 22 bases between the germline ends. The CDR3 DNA is TGTGCCACCAGCAGAGATAAAATTAACGCACTGTTGGAGGAGACCCAGTACTTC. Translation gives CATSRDKINALLEETQYF.

There are a few counts of this clonotype. The chain employs TRBV6-1 and TRBJ1-4; D gene uncertain. The CDR3 is 13 residues long. Germline CDR1 and CDR2: MNHNS and SASEGT. Trimming left V 6 bases short and J 11 bases short, with 16 bases between. CDR3 sequence: CASSDRTPGKLFF. CDR3 DNA: TGTGCCAGCAGCGATCGAACCCCTGGGAAACTGTTTTTT.

The rearrangement joins TRBV4-2 to TRBJ2-3; TRBD2 matches at 8 bases. Germline V gene data show CDR1 as LGHNA and CDR2 as YNFKEQ. The trim removed 2 bases at V and 6 bases at J, leaving 16 bases unmatched. This CDR3 contains 18 residues. The CDR3 DNA follows: TGTGCCAGCAGCCAAAGAAGGCTCAGCGGGAGTCCAGGGGATACGCAGTATTTT. Translation: CASSQRRLSGSPGDTQYF.

The gene calls are TRBV3-1 and TRBJ1-2, with a tentative D call TRBD1 (5 bases). Germline CDR1 and CDR2: LGHDT and YNNKEL (reference sequence). CDR3 length: 15 amino acids. Trimming removed 5 bases at V and 4 bases at J, with 17 bases between. The CDR3 bases are TGTGCCAGCAGCTACGGCCCCTCGGGGCTCTATGGCTACACCTTC. It is translated as CASSYGPSGLYGYTF.

The gene calls are TRBV4-1 and TRBJ2-5; D is perhaps TRBD2 (5 bases). The CDR3 spans 13 residues. V shed 0 bases and J shed 9 bases, with 11 bases lying between them. Germline CDR1 and CDR2: MGHRA and YSYEKL. The CDR3 reads CASSQDTSGAQYF. CDR3 DNA sequence: TGCGCCAGCAGCCAAGATACATCCGGGGCCCAGTACTTC.

This clonotype was counted at least ten times. This sequence joins TRBV4-2 and TRBJ2-1; D remains ambiguous. CDR3 length equals 12 residues. The germline V and J ends were trimmed by 0 bases and 10 bases, with 7 bases remaining between them. Germline loops: CDR1 LGHNA, CDR2 YNFKEQ. CDR3 DNA: TGTGCCAGCAGCCAAGATGTGGGAGAGCAGTTCTTC. Amino acid sequence: CASSQDVGEQFF.

The V call is TRBV7-6, the J call TRBJ2-1, with 8 bases lining up with TRBD2. In germline, CDR1 is SGHVS, CDR2 FNYEAQ. The CDR3 totals 13 residues. The V segment lost 5 bases and the J segment 9 bases; nucleotides outside the gene matches: 6. The CDR3 reads CASSPAGVSEQFF. The CDR3 DNA reads as TGTGCCAGCAGCCCAGCGGGAGTATCTGAGCAGTTCTTC.

This clonotype came up a few times. The chain employs TRBV12-3 or TRBV12-4 and TRBJ2-3; 14 bases fit TRBD2. The junction had 6 bases not matched to a gene; V was cut back by 6 bases and J by 4 bases. The CDR3 runs to 16 residues. As DNA, the CDR3 is TGTGCCAGCAGACCCCAGGGACTAGCGGGAGCAGATACGCAGTATTTT. It translates to CASRPQGLAGADTQYF.

This clonotype has just a few counts. The chain is built from TRBV19 and TRBJ2-1; 8 positions agree with TRBD1. From germline, CDR1 is LNHDA and CDR2 SQIVND (reference sequence). This CDR3 comprises 14 residues. Unmatched junction bases numbered 9, after V lost 8 bases and J lost 6 bases. The CDR3 is CASQGQGLSNEQFF. The CDR3 DNA follows: TGTGCCAGTCAAGGACAGGGTCTGAGCAATGAGCAGTTCTTC.

This clonotype was picked up a small number of times. This sequence joins TRBV7-8 and TRBJ2-1; 11 nucleotides match TRBD2. There are 15 residues in the CDR3. Per the germline V gene, CDR1 is SGHVS and CDR2 is FQNEAQ. V gave up 5 bases and J gave up 4 bases; unmatched junction bases: 4. The CDR3 nucleotides are TGTGCCAGCAGCGAACTAGCGGGAGAGTACAATGAGCAGTTCTTC. Encoded protein: CASSELAGEYNEQFF.

This clonotype was seen repeatedly, ten times or more. This rearrangement joins TRBV27 to TRBJ2-3; TRBD2 agrees at 9 bases. This CDR3 is built from 14 residues. The germline V gene has CDR1 MNHEY and CDR2 SMNVEV (reference sequence). V lost 6 bases, J lost 7 bases, and 8 bases stayed unmatched. CDR3 in DNA: TGTGCCAGCAGAACAAGCGGGGGGCAAAATACGCAGTATTTT. Protein product: CASRTSGGQNTQYF.

This clonotype was counted ten times or more. V gene TRBV5-1 combines with J gene TRBJ2-3; D not certain. Per the germline V gene, CDR1 is SGHRS and CDR2 is YFSETQ. Between the trimmed V and J ends, which lost 5 bases and 6 bases, there was a span of 16 bases. There are 14 residues in the CDR3. The CDR3 nucleotides read TGCGCCAGCAGGCCGGACCAGCAGAGGGATACGCAGTATTTT. This translates into CASRPDQQRDTQYF. The complete variable domain, with remaining parts taken from reference TRBV5-1 and TRBJ2-3, reads KAGVTQTPRYLIKTRGQQVTLSCSPISGHRSVSWYQQTPGQGLQFLFEYFSETQRNKGNFPGRFSGRQFSNSRSEMNVSTLELGDSALYLCASRPDQQRDTQYFGPGTRLTVL.

The chain links TRBV3-1 to TRBJ2-3; D possibly corresponds to TRBD1 (5 bases). Germline V lookup: CDR1 LGHDT, CDR2 YNNKEL (reference sequence). The CDR3 spans 15 residues. V lost 1 base and J 3 bases, leaving 11 bases between the germline ends. The CDR3 nucleotides are TGTGCCAGCAGCCAAGTTAGGGGTTGGACAGATACGCAGTATTTT. Residues: CASSQVRGWTDTQYF.

The rearrangement uses TRBV6-5 and TRBJ2-1; 9 nucleotides align to TRBD2. Trimming took 4 bases from V and 5 from J; bases not matched to a gene: 6. The CDR3 is made up of 15 amino acids. Germline V gene data show CDR1 as MNHEY and CDR2 as SVGAGI. DNA of the CDR3: TGTGCCAGCAGTTCCGGGACTAGCAGAAACAATGAGCAGTTCTTC. Protein sequence: CASSSGTSRNNEQFF.

This clonotype has a count of ten or more. The chain couples TRBV24-1 to TRBJ2-1; TRBD2 might be the D (8 bases). The germline V gene encodes CDR1 KGHDR and CDR2 SFDVKD. The CDR3 is made up of 15 amino acids. V was cut by 0 bases and J by 8 bases, with 13 bases left in between. This CDR3 reads CATSDLTSGQDEQFF. Here the CDR3 DNA reads TGTGCCACCAGTGATTTGACTAGCGGACAGGATGAGCAGTTCTTC.

The chain recombines TRBV5-1 with TRBJ2-7; 7 nucleotides line up with TRBD1. CDR3 length: 15 residues. Germline CDR1 reads SGHRS; CDR2 reads YFSETQ. V lost 3 bases and J lost 9; bases outside the gene matches: 15. Written as DNA, the CDR3 is TGCGCCAGCAGCTACGAGACAGGGAGAAATAAGGTGCAGTACTTC. This translates into CASSYETGRNKVQYF.